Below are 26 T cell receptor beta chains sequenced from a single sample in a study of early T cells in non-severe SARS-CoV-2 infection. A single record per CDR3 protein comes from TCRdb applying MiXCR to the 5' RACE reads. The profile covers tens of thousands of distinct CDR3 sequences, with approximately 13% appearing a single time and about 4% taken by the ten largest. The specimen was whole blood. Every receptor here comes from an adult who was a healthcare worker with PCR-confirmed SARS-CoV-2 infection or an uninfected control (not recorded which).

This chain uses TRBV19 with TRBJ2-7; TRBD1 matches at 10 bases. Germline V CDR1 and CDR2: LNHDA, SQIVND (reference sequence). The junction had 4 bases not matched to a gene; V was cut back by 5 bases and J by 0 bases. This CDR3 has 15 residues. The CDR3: CASSPRQGASYEQYF. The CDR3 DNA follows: TGTGCCAGTAGTCCCAGACAGGGGGCCTCCTACGAGCAGTACTTC.

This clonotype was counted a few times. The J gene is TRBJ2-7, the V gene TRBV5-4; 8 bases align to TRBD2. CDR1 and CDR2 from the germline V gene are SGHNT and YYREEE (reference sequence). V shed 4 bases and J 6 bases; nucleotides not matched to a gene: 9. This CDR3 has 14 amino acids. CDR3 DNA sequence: TGTGCCAGCAGCCCAGGACTAGCCCTGGGCGAGCAGTACTTC. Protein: CASSPGLALGEQYF.

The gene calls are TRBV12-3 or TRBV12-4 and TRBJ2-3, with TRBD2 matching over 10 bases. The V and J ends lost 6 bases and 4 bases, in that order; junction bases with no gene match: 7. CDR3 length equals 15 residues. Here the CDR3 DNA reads TGTGCCAGCAGCGAACTAGCGGGAACTGCAGATACGCAGTATTTT. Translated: CASSELAGTADTQYF.

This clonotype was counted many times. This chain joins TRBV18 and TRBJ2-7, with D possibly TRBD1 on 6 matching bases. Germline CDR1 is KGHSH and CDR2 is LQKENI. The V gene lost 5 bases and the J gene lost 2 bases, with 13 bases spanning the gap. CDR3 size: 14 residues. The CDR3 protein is CASSRGSLTYEQYF. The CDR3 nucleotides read TGTGCCAGCTCAAGGGGGTCCTTAACCTACGAGCAGTACTTC.

The CDR3 DNA follows: TGTGCCAGCAGCCCAAGCATGACCACAGATACGCAGTATTTT. This encodes CASSPSMTTDTQYF. The rearrangement links TRBV4-2 to TRBJ2-3, with D uncertain. Germline loops: CDR1 LGHNA, CDR2 YNFKEQ. The ends were cut back, 4 bases at V and 2 bases at J, with 10 bases in the middle. This CDR3 is built from 14 residues.

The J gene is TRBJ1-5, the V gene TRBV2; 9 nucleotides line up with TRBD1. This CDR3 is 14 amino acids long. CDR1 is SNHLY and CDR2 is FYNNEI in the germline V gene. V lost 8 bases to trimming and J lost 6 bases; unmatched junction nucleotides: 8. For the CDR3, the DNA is TGTGCCAGCCACACACAGGGGGCAGGTCAGCCCCAGCATTTT. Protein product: CASHTQGAGQPQHF.

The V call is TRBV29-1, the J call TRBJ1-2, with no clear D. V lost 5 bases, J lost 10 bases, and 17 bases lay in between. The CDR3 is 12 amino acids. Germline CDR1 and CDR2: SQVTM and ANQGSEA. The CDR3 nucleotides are TGCAGCGTTTCCCAGCAGGTCCCCGACTACACCTTC. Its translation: CSVSQQVPDYTF.

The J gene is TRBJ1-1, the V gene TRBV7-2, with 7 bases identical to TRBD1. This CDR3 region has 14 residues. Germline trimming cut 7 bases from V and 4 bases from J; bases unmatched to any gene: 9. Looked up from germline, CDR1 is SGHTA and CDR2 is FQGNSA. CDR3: CASNQAGGGTEAFF. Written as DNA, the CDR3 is TGTGCCAGCAACCAGGCAGGGGGAGGCACTGAAGCTTTCTTT.

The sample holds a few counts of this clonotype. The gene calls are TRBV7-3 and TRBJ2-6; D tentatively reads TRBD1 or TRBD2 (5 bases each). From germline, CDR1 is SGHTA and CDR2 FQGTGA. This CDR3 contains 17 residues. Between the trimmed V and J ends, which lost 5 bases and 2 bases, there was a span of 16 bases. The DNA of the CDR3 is TGTGCCAGCAGCGGACCCGAGGGGCCCACTGGGGCCAACGTCCTGACTTTC. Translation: CASSGPEGPTGANVLTF.

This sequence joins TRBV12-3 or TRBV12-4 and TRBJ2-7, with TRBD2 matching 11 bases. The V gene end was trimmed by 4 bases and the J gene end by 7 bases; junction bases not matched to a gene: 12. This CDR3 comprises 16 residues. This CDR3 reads CASSSALSGRAREQYF. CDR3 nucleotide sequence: TGTGCCAGCAGTTCCGCCCTTAGCGGGAGGGCCCGGGAGCAGTACTTC.

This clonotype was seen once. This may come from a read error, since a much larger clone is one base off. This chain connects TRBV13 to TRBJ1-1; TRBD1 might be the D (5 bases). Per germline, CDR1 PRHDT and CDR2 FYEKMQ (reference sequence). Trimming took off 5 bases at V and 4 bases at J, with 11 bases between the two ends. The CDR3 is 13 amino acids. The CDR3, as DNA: TGTGCCAGCAGCCAATACGGGGGCACTGAAGCTTTCTTT. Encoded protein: CASSQYGGTEAFF.

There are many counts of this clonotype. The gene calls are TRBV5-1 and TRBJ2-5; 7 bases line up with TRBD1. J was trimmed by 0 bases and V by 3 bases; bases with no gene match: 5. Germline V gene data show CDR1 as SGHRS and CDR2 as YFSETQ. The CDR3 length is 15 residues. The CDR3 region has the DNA TGCGCCAGCAGCTGGAGACAGGGACACCAAGAGACCCAGTACTTC. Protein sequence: CASSWRQGHQETQYF.

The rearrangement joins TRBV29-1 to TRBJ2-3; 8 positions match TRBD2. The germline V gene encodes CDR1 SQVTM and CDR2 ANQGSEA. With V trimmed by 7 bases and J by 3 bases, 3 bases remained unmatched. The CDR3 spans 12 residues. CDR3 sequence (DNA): TGCAGCGAAACTAGCGGTACAGATACGCAGTATTTT. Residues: CSETSGTDTQYF.

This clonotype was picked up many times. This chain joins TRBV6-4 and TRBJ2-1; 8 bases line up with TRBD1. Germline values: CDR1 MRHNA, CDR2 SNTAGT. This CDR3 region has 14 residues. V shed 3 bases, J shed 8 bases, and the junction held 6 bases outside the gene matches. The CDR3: CASSETGEGDEQFF. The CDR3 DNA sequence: TGTGCCAGCAGTGAGACAGGGGAAGGGGATGAGCAGTTCTTC.

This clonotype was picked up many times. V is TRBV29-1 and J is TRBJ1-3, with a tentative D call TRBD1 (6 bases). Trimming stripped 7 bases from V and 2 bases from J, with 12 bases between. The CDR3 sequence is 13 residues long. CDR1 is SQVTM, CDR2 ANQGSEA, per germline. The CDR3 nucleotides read TGCAGCGGTTCCAGGGGTACTGGAAACACCATATATTTT. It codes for CSGSRGTGNTIYF.

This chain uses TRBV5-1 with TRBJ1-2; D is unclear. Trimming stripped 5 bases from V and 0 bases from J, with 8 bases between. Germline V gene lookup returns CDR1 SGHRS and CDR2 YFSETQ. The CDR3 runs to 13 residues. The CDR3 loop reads CASRPVSNYGYTF. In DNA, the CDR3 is TGCGCCAGCAGGCCGGTCTCTAACTATGGCTACACCTTC.

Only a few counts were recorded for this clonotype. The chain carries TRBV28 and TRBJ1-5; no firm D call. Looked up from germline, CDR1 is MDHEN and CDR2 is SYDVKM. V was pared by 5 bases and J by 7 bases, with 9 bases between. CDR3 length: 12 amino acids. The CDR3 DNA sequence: TGTGCCAGCAGTGTGGGGATGCAGCCCCAGCATTTT. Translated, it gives CASSVGMQPQHF. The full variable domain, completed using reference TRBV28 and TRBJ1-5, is DVKVTQSSRYLVKRTGEKVFLECVQDMDHENMFWYRQDPGLGLRLIYFSYDVKMKEKGDIPEGYSVSREKKERFSLILESASTNQTSMYLCASSVGMQPQHFGDGTRLSIL.

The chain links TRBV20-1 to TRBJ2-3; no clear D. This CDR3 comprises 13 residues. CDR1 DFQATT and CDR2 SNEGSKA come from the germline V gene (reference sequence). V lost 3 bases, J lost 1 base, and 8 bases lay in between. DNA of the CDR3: TGCAGTGCTAGGGTAGGAGGCACAGATACGCAGTATTTT. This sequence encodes CSARVGGTDTQYF.

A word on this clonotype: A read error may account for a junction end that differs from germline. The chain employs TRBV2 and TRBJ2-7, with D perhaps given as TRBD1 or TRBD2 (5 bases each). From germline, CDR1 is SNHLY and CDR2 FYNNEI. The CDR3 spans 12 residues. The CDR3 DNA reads TGTGCCAGCAGTGAAGCCCCCGGAGAGGGGAACTTC. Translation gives CASSEAPGEGNF.

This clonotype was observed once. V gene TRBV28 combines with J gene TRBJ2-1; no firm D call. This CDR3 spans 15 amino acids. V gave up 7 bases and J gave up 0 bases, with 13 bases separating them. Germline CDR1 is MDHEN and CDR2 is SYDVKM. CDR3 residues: CASNRGRSSYNEQFF. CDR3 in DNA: TGTGCCAGCAACCGCGGAAGGAGCTCCTACAATGAGCAGTTCTTC.

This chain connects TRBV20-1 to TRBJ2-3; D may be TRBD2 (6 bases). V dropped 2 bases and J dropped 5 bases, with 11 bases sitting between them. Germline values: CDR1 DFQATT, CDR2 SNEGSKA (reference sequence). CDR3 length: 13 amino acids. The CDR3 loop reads CSARTGSQDTQYF. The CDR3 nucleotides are TGCAGTGCTAGAACCGGGAGTCAAGATACGCAGTATTTT.

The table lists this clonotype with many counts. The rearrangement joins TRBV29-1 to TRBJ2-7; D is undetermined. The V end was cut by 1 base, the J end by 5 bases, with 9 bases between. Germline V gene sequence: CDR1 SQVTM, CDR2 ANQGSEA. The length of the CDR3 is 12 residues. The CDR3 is CSVEGQADEQYF. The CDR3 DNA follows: TGCAGCGTTGAAGGGCAGGCGGACGAGCAGTACTTC.

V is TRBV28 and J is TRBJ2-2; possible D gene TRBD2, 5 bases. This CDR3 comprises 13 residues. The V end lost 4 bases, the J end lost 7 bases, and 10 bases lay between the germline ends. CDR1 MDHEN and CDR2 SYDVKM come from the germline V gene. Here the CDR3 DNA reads TGTGCCAGCAGTTCTCTAGCCAACGGGGAGCTGTTTTTT. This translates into CASSSLANGELFF.

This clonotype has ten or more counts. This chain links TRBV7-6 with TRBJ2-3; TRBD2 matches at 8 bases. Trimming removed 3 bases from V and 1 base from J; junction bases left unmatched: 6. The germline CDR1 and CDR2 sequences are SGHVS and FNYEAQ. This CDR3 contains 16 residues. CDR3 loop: CASSFRSGSGTDTQYF. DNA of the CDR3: TGTGCCAGCAGCTTCCGAAGCGGGAGTGGCACAGATACGCAGTATTTT.

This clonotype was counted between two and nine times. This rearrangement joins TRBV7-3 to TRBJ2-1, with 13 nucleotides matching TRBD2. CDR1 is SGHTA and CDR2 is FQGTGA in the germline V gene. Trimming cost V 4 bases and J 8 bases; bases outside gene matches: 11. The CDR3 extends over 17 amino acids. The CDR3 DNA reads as TGTGCCAGCAGCTCCGGACTAGCGGGAGTGTGGGGAGATGAGCAGTTCTTC. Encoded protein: CASSSGLAGVWGDEQFF.

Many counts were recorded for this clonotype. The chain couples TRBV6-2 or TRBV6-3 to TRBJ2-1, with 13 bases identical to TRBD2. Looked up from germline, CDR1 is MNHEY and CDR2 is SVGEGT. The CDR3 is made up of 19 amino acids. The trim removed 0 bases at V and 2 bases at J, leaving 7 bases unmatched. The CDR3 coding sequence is TGTGCCAGCAGTTACTCAACTAGCGGGAGGGCCAGTGCCTACAATGAGCAGTTCTTC. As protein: CASSYSTSGRASAYNEQFF.